This T cell receptor beta chain is from a study of cytomegalovirus exposure and HLA in healthy donors (dated by TCRdb to 2017 to 2019). Notes on the research overall: According to an earlier analysis of several hundred of the donors, about 170 million T cells yielded 100 million or so unique TCR beta sequences and roughly 280 Gb of sequence data. In a later genetic analysis, genome-wide SNP genotypes for about 55% of the roughly 700 donors were used, and that subset was treated as a discovery cohort. To decide whether each TCR beta V gene segment behaved as functional or pseudogenic, an earlier analysis of some 540 of the donors relied on high-throughput TCR beta sequencing. The study profiled the T cell repertoires of hundreds of subjects by immunosequencing and related them to cytomegalovirus serostatus. Donor age, sex, ethnicity and CMV serostatus were collected together with the repertoire data. A later analysis re-analyzed previously published TCR beta repertoires from 550 to 700 donors and added high-resolution HLA genotyping to study TCR occurrence patterns. Along with the approximately 650-subject first cohort, a separate validation cohort of over a hundred different subjects was used. The later analysis used no new phenotypic data to find candidate immune exposures, relying instead on TCR beta sequences and their occurrence across donors. High-throughput TCR immunosequencing, statistical association of individual TCRs with disease status, and machine learning were combined to predict cytomegalovirus infection status. The study aimed to test whether cataloging public T cell receptors could reveal signatures of past pathogen exposure. About 300 gigabases of sequencing data and approximately 92 million unique TCR sequences made up an early release that covered approximately 650 HLA-typed donors. Because of strong linkage in the cohort, roughly five DR-DQ haplotypes were treated as single units for association and clustering. Both class I and class II loci were covered by HLA typing, at four-digit resolution. The number of typed donors differed by locus: about 620-630 for A, B, C, DRB1 and DQB1; 500 to 550 for DQA1; some 590 for DPA1; and 450 to 480 for DPB1. All discovery cohort repertoires had been generated on a single sequencing platform. The genetic ancestry cluster associated with self-reported Caucasian donors included roughly 84% of the roughly 400 genotyped donors. Across approximately 400 genotyped donors of the cohort, an average of roughly 250,000 unique TCR beta nucleotide sequences per donor were sequenced, and 15% to 20% of those sequences were non-productive. What the research found in general, with its limitations: The classifier was reported to diagnose cytomegalovirus status with high specificity and sensitivity in both the original and validation cohorts. A later genetic analysis reported fewer N-insertions in productive TCRs among donors in an Asian-associated ancestry cluster than the roughly 670-donor mean. When HLA alleles, especially DR and DQ, strongly co-occurred, attributing TCR associations to individual alleles was difficult. In vitro tests confirmed that a few of the cytomegalovirus-associated TCR beta chains recognize cytomegalovirus antigens. Correlated functional status among segregating V segments might reflect linkage disequilibrium, but an unknown experimental factor could not be ruled out. In a later analysis, most CMV-associated TCR beta chains were found to appear HLA-restricted, with HLA associations seemingly driven largely by CMV exposure. In a later analysis, several top co-occurrence clusters were reported to appear linked to parvovirus B19, influenza, CMV and Epstein-Barr virus. While some public TCRs were present in many individuals, most TCR sequences turned up only very rarely across donors. For the cohort, immune exposure information was limited to CMV serostatus. A group of highly shared sequence variants was considered likely to be a technical artifact of the sequencing pipeline. Only TCR beta chains were sequenced in this cohort, and the absence of alpha or paired-chain data limited detectable features. Specific HLA alleles were associated with 15,000 to 20,000 TCR beta sequences at a false discovery rate of 0.05 in a later analysis. A further reported finding was that TCR beta sequences accurately predicted the HLA-A and HLA-B alleles for most subjects in the first cohort. Because the 87-base-pair reads could not distinguish some IMGT-functional V segments, including TRBV6-2 and TRBV6-3, those segments were excluded. In a later analysis, the rate of TCR association differed among HLA loci, with DRB1 alleles having the most associated TCRs and HLA-C alleles having the fewest. V-gene and J-gene trimming of TCR beta chains was associated with a missense DCLRE1C variant in a later genetic analysis, and the association was replicated in an independent cohort. According to the authors, the approach could potentially be generalized to other disease states and immunological phenotypes. A total of fewer than 200 TCR beta chains were listed by the study as associated with cytomegalovirus. In an earlier analysis of approximately 600 of the donors, most TCR beta V segments were observed in productive rearrangements about 87% or about 30% of the time, broadly matching IMGT annotations. Because HLA typing was missing for some donors at each locus, association tests included only the typed subset. The earlier analysis of approximately 590 of the donors excluded 15 to 20 rarely observed V segments, including chromosome 9 orphons, because counts were too low. The presence/absence analyses assumed that sequencing depth was roughly uniform across donors, and that assumption may not be true. Compared with equally common non-associated chains, HLA-associated TCR beta chains in a later analysis were more clonally expanded and had lower generation probabilities.

The cohort consisted of 666 healthy bone marrow donors. At the time of sampling, every cohort member was nominally healthy, though immune exposures that went unrecorded were likely present. The donor was CMV seronegative and belonged to the group of more than 300 seronegative cohort members. Each donor provided a peripheral blood sample, and peripheral blood mononuclear cells were used for TCR beta sequencing. Genomic DNA was extracted from the blood cell samples with the Qiagen DNeasy Blood Extraction Kit. As regards this clone: The specificity of this receptor is unknown. No base quality information exists; no much larger clone differs at one position.

The protocol used for the library was the immunoSEQ multiplex PCR assay. For the multiplex PCR, a mixture combining 60 forward primers for TCR Vbeta segments and 13 reverse primers for TCR Jbeta segments was used. A multiplex PCR assay on genomic DNA amplified the CDR3 region of rearranged TCR beta genes. Amplified TCR beta libraries were sequenced as 87-base-pair reads on the Illumina HiSeq System. Per the authors' processing: In a later analysis, about 80 million unique TCR beta chains were counted across the roughly 610 repertoires, and some 10 million of these chains were shared by at least two donors. Raw reads were error-corrected and collapsed into unique sequences by a nearest-neighbor algorithm in which closely related sequences were merged to remove PCR and sequencing errors. CDR3 sequences were aligned to IMGT reference sequences to assign V, D and J gene segments. Each retained sequence needed at least a six-nucleotide match to both a V gene segment and a J gene segment. Rearrangements were called productive when the CDR3 lacked stop codons and stayed in frame with V and J; all others were non-productive. CDR3 was defined by IMGT convention, running from the second conserved V-encoded cysteine to the conserved J-encoded phenylalanine. The earlier analysis of more than 450 of the donors excluded sequences that lacked an unambiguous match to a single V gene segment. An earlier analysis of approximately 590 of the donors classified V segments as functional when productive rearrangements were above 56.7% and as segregating when the standard deviation between donors was above 5%. A statistical classification framework was developed to diagnose cytomegalovirus status using the catalog of TCR beta chain sequences. In a later analysis, V and J genes were assigned by comparing TCR nucleotide sequences against IMGT/GENE-DB human TR gene sequences. Using the TCRdist pipeline, a later analysis assigned CDR3 sequences along with most-parsimonious VDJ recombination scenarios. In a later analysis, each TCR beta chain was defined by its CDR3 amino acid sequence together with its V-gene family, and reads lacking a unique V-gene family were excluded. As a way to deal with suspected cross-contamination and a sequencing artifact, a later analysis dropped 450 to 600 nucleotide sequences that were highly shared and had low generation probability. A later analysis calculated a clonal expansion index for each public chain from normalized within-repertoire ranks of inferred template counts. In a later analysis, generation probabilities were computed using a VDJ recombination model fitted to out-of-frame rearrangements, and the results were checked against IGoR. In a later analysis, hypergeometric tests were used to score TCR-TCR, TCR-HLA and TCR-CMV co-occurrence, with a repertoire-size bias correction applied to TCR pairs. To estimate false discovery rates, a later analysis permuted the HLA or CMV assignments 20 times. In a later analysis, co-occurring TCRs were grouped using DBSCAN, and TCRdist sequence similarity was added for clustering within HLA-allele-positive subsets. Co-occurrence clustering excluded repertoires with fewer than 30,000 or more than 120,000 public chains, plus five with anomalous nucleotide sharing. This immuneACCESS table, as held by TCRdb, lists in-frame sequences with V and J called but not all clones. Of the missing ones, under half trace to an unresolved V gene in checked studies; the others have no known cause. Clone size and V and J calls were adopted from that table, with D and trimming inferred from the DNA. The sample table holds about 160,000 clones, of which 81% were seen once. The ten largest clones capture under 15% of the sample.

The CDR3 contains 14 residues, cysteine and phenylalanine counted. Only the CDR3 portion is preserved as DNA: 42 bases, with reading frame beginning at the first base. Relative to germline, V is 4 bases shorter and J is 5 bases shorter, with 15 bases between their ends. CDR1 and CDR2 (SEHNR, FQNEAQ) derive from the germline V gene (reference sequence). The sequencing sample was made of PBMCs. The rearranged chain carries TRBV7-9 and TRBJ2-7, with TRBD2 tentatively as D gene (6 bases match). The receptor was isolated from a woman aged 45 to 65 in good health and CMV-seronegative. The nucleotide sequence reads as follows: TGTGCCAGCAGCTACGATGTTGGCGGGAACGAGCAGTACTTC. The translation is CASSYDVGGNEQYF.